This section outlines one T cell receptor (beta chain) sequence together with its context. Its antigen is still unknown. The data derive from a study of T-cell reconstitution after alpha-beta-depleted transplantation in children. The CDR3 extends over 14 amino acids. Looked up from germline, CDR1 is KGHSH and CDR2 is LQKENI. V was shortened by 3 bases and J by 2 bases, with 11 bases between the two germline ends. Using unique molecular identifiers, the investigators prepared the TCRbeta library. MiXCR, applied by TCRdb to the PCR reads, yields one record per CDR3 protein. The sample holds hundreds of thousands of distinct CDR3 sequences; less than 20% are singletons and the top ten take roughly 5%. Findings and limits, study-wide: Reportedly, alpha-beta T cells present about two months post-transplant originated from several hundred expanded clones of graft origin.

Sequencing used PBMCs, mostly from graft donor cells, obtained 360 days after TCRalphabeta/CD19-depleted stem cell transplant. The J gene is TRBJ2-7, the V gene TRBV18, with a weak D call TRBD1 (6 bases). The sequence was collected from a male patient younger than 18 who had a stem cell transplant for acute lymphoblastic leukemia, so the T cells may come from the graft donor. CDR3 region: CASSPEQGTYEQYF. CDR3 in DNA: TGTGCCAGCTCACCGGAACAGGGAACCTACGAGCAGTACTTC.